This T cell receptor (beta chain) stems from a study of control samples from healthy donors and cancer patients. Assay: immunoSEQ multiplex PCR; the TCRdb copy retains only in-frame clones and omits some. Its listing shows under 200,000 clones. The trim removed 5 bases at V and 8 bases at J, leaving 9 bases unmatched. The CDR3 totals 15 residues. CDR1 and CDR2 (germline): LNHDA, SQIVND (reference sequence). This receptor was identified in a woman in her twenties or thirties in good health. The J gene is TRBJ1-6, the V gene TRBV19; 7 nucleotides agree with TRBD1. The sequencing input was blood. The CDR3, as DNA: TGTGCCAGTAGTCCAGACAGGGCGGTTGATTCACCCCTCCACTTT. This sequence encodes CASSPDRAVDSPLHF. The entire variable domain, with the rest obtained from reference TRBV19 and TRBJ1-6, is as follows: DGGITQSPKYLFRKEGQNVTLSCEQNLNHDAMYWYRQDPGQGLRLIYYSQIVNDFQKGDIAEGYSVSREKKESFPLTVTSAQKNPTAFYLCASSPDRAVDSPLHFGNGTRLTVT.